A single sample gave rise to the 10 T cell receptor beta chains below, sequenced in a study of T cell responses to AZD1222 COVID-19 vaccine. Libraries were prepared by immunoSEQ multiplex PCR; TCRdb keeps only in-frame clonotypes and omits some of them. This table has some 140,000 clones, around 90% appearing once. Sequenced here: peripheral blood, sampled on day 0 of AZD1222 vaccination. Receptors were obtained from an adult in good health.

The genes are TRBV28 and TRBJ1-1, with 7 bases matching TRBD1. V shed 3 bases and J 5 bases; nucleotides not matched to a gene: 6. This CDR3 contains 14 residues. Per germline, CDR1 MDHEN and CDR2 SYDVKM. The CDR3 reads CASSFWDRWTEAFF. For the CDR3, the DNA is TGTGCCAGCAGTTTTTGGGACAGATGGACTGAAGCTTTCTTT.

The chain has TRBV5-1 and TRBJ2-7, with a weak D call TRBD2 (5 bases). Looked up from germline, CDR1 is SGHRS and CDR2 is YFSETQ. CDR3 length: 14 residues. The V gene lost 0 bases and the J gene lost 2 bases, with 9 bases spanning the gap. CDR3 sequence: CASSLGAAAYEQYF. The CDR3 DNA reads as TGCGCCAGCAGCTTGGGGGCAGCGGCCTACGAGCAGTACTTC.

This chain's CDR3 is CASSYGLAAVYEQYF. In DNA, the CDR3 is TGTGCCAGCAGTTACGGACTAGCGGCCGTGTACGAGCAGTACTTC. This sequence joins TRBV6-2 or TRBV6-3 and TRBJ2-7, with 10 bases aligning to TRBD2. The length of the CDR3 is 15 residues. The V and J ends lost 2 bases and 4 bases, in that order; junction bases with no gene match: 5. Germline loops: CDR1 MNHEY, CDR2 SVGEGT.

The chain has TRBV4-1 and TRBJ1-2, with 9 bases aligning to TRBD1. CDR1 is MGHRA and CDR2 is YSYEKL in the germline V gene. The CDR3 spans 17 residues. Trimming took 2 bases from V and 8 from J; bases not matched to a gene: 15. The CDR3 bases are TGCGCCAGCAGCCAACCGGGACAGGGTGACCCCTTGGAAGGCTACACCTTC. Protein product: CASSQPGQGDPLEGYTF.

The V and J genes are TRBV7-3 and TRBJ2-2; D may correspond to TRBD1 or TRBD2 (5 bases each). V was clipped by 4 bases and J by 4 bases, with 7 bases between them. The germline V gene has CDR1 SGHTA and CDR2 FQGTGA. The CDR3 consists of 13 residues. The CDR3 DNA reads as TGTGCCAGCAGCTACGGGACCACCGGGGAGCTGTTTTTT. It yields the protein CASSYGTTGELFF.

This clone was found once. This chain links TRBV6-5 with TRBJ2-7; the D gene is possibly TRBD2 (5 bases). The ends were cut back, 7 bases at V and 2 bases at J, with 15 bases in the middle. The germline gives CDR1 MNHEY, CDR2 SVGAGI. The CDR3 length is 14 residues. Here the CDR3 DNA reads TGTGCCAGCACCCGAGGGAGAATAACCTACGAGCAGTACTTC. Amino acids: CASTRGRITYEQYF.

The chain has TRBV4-1 and TRBJ2-1; D ambiguous. Germline V lookup: CDR1 MGHRA, CDR2 YSYEKL. The CDR3 spans 14 residues. V was clipped by 0 bases and J by 8 bases, with 11 bases between them. CDR3 region: CASSQDWGSYEQFF. The CDR3 coding sequence is TGCGCCAGCAGCCAAGATTGGGGAAGTTATGAGCAGTTCTTC.

The chain employs TRBV5-1 and TRBJ1-2, with D uncertain. Per the germline V gene, CDR1 is SGHRS and CDR2 is YFSETQ. CDR3 size: 15 residues. Trimming removed 7 bases from V and 14 bases from J, with 30 bases in between. The CDR3 here is CASRPEIYADYDGTF. Here the CDR3 DNA reads TGCGCCAGCCGGCCGGAGATCTACGCCGACTATGATGGAACCTTC.

This sequence joins TRBV5-1 and TRBJ2-2; 9 nucleotides line up with TRBD2. The ends lost 0 bases at V and 5 bases at J; junction bases unmatched: 8. CDR1 and CDR2 from the germline V gene are SGHRS and YFSETQ. The CDR3 spans 17 residues. CDR3 sequence: CASSLGREGRETGELFF. The DNA for the CDR3 is TGCGCCAGCAGCTTGGGGCGGGAGGGCCGTGAAACCGGGGAGCTGTTTTTT.

The chain uses TRBV2 and TRBJ1-2; a weak D match, TRBD1 (5 bases). The length of the CDR3 is 11 residues. The germline V and J ends were trimmed by 9 bases and 2 bases, with 7 bases remaining between them. The germline gives CDR1 SNHLY, CDR2 FYNNEI. CDR3 sequence: CASNRNYGYTF. CDR3 sequence (DNA): TGTGCCAGTAACAGGAACTATGGCTACACCTTC.